This is a list of T cell receptor beta chains from one sample in a study of PD-L1 blockade in urothelial cancer. TCRdb keeps only in-frame clones here, not all; method: immunoSEQ multiplex PCR. The sample consists of more than 80,000 clones, more than 75% of them appearing once. Here the sequenced sample was PBMCs, taken around atezolizumab (anti-PD-L1) treatment. Every receptor here comes from a man in his 70s with urothelial cancer. CDR3s include the opening cysteine and the closing phenylalanine or tryptophan. A D gene is named only where the DNA matches it firmly. Clone size is stated in some rows and not others, as once, few, many or a class when expanded.

V	D	J	size	DNA	CDR3
TRBV18	-	TRBJ1-1	-	TGTGCCAGCTCACCGACACGAGAGGGTAACACTGAAGCTTTCTTT	CASSPTREGNTEAFF
TRBV19	-	TRBJ1-4	-	TGTGCCAGTAGTCCCGGCCGGACAAGTGCAACTAATGAAAAACTGTTTTTT	CASSPGRTSATNEKLFF
TRBV7-9	-	TRBJ2-5	once	TGTGCCAGCAGCGGTCCGGGACTGGAGACCCAGTACTTC	CASSGPGLETQYF
TRBV11-3	TRBD2	TRBJ2-7	-	TGTGCCAGCAGCTTAGTGGGACTAGCGGGAGAACGAACCTACGAGCAGTACTTC	CASSLVGLAGERTYEQYF
TRBV19	TRBD2	TRBJ2-7	-	TGTGCCAGTAGTATCTCTAGCGGGAGAGGCTACGAGCAGTACTTC	CASSISSGRGYEQYF
TRBV6-1	-	TRBJ1-5	once	TGTGCCAGCAGTAATCCGGGTGATCAGCCCCAGCATTTT	CASSNPGDQPQHF
TRBV10-2	-	TRBJ2-7	-	TGCGCCAGCAGTTCAGGGAAGGGAAGTTCCTACGAGCAGTACTTC	CASSSGKGSSYEQYF
TRBV6-1	-	TRBJ1-5	few	TGTGCCAGCAGTGAAAAGTTAGCAGGCAATCAGCCCCAGCATTTT	CASSEKLAGNQPQHF
TRBV5-4	-	TRBJ1-1	-	TGTGCCAGCAGCGCCGAGAGTGAAGCTTTCTTT	CASSAESEAFF
TRBV11-3	TRBD2	TRBJ2-7	-	TGTGCCAGCAGCTTAGGAGGGACTACTGATTACGAGCAGTACTTC	CASSLGGTTDYEQYF
TRBV5-1	-	TRBJ2-1	-	TGCGCCAGCAGCTCTCAGGGATATGAGCAGTTCTTC	CASSSQGYEQFF
TRBV11-3	TRBD1	TRBJ2-7	-	TGTGCCAGCAGTTCGGGATGGGACAGGGGATACGAGCAGTACTTC	CASSSGWDRGYEQYF
TRBV6-5	TRBD1	TRBJ1-1	-	TGTGCCAGCCGGCAGGGGGGATACTACCAAGCTTTCTTT	CASRQGGYYQAFF
TRBV11-2	-	TRBJ2-7	-	TGTGCCAGCAGCACGACAGCCTACGAGCAGTACTTC	CASSTTAYEQYF
TRBV27	TRBD1	TRBJ2-7	-	TGTGCCAGCAGTTTAACCCCCCCGGGACAGTACTACGAGCAGTACTTC	CASSLTPPGQYYEQYF